The 18 T cell receptor beta chains below were found in one sample sequenced in a study. Cells sorted as Tregs were CD4+, CD25+ and CD127-/low. MiXCR was run by TCRdb on the 5' RACE reads, yielding one entry per CDR3 protein. Of 35,000 to 55,000 distinct CDR3 sequences listed, around 23% were seen once; the top ten hold about 4.5%. Input material: Tregs sorted from a lymph node. The source of these receptors is a female donor with breast cancer.

This clonotype was observed at least ten times. The genes are TRBV5-1 and TRBJ1-1, with a tentative D call TRBD1 (6 bases). This CDR3 spans 16 amino acids. The germline V gene has CDR1 SGHRS and CDR2 YFSETQ. V lost 4 bases to trimming and J lost 7 bases, with 23 bases between them. In DNA form, the CDR3 reads TGCGCCAGCAGCAACGCTCGGCCTAGGGAGGGGGGTGAAGCTTTCTTT. Amino acids: CASSNARPREGGEAFF.

Only a few counts were recorded for this clonotype. The chain links TRBV28 to TRBJ2-7; possibly TRBD1 for D (6 bases). The germline V gene encodes CDR1 MDHEN and CDR2 SYDVKM. This CDR3 comprises 13 residues. The ends were cut back, 6 bases at V and 7 bases at J, with 16 bases in the middle. The CDR3 bases are TGTGCCAGCAGGCAAAGAACAGGGCATGAGCAGTACTTC. Its translation is CASRQRTGHEQYF.

CDR3 in amino acids: CASSLGPGGGQYF. Written as DNA, the CDR3 is TGTGCCAGCAGCTTAGGTCCCGGGGGCGGGCAGTACTTC. The rearrangement uses TRBV7-9 and TRBJ2-7; D could derive from TRBD1 or TRBD2 (6 bases each). This CDR3 contains 13 residues. Germline CDR1 reads SEHNR; CDR2 reads FQNEAQ (reference sequence). Trimming removed 1 base from V and 9 bases from J, with 13 bases in between.

This chain connects TRBV28 to TRBJ2-4; D is ambiguous. The CDR3 loop spans 14 amino acids. Germline V gene sequence: CDR1 MDHEN, CDR2 SYDVKM. Trimming took off 8 bases at V and 8 bases at J, with 19 bases between the two ends. CDR3 DNA sequence: TGTGCCAGCGCCGCTTTGTTGCTGTTCCACATTCAGTACTTC. Protein: CASAALLLFHIQYF. Full variable domain (remainder filled in from reference TRBV28 and TRBJ2-4): DVKVTQSSRYLVKRTGEKVFLECVQDMDHENMFWYRQDPGLGLRLIYFSYDVKMKEKGDIPEGYSVSREKKERFSLILESASTNQTSMYLCASAALLLFHIQYFGAGTRLSVL.

The table lists this clonotype with a few counts. The chain couples TRBV15 to TRBJ2-1; D unresolved. V lost 5 bases and J 4 bases, leaving 21 bases between the germline ends. CDR1 and CDR2 (germline): LNHNV, YYDKDF (reference sequence). The CDR3 spans 17 residues. CDR3: CATSADTLVMNYNEQFF. CDR3 DNA: TGTGCCACCAGCGCAGACACTCTAGTGATGAATTACAATGAGCAGTTCTTC.

The V call is TRBV5-1, the J call TRBJ2-1; possibly TRBD2 for D (5 bases). Germline CDR1 is SGHRS and CDR2 is YFSETQ. The CDR3 consists of 14 residues. The V gene lost 3 bases and the J gene lost 4 bases, with 11 bases spanning the gap. The CDR3 region has the DNA TGCGCCAGCAGCTCCCAACTAGTGTACAATGAGCAGTTCTTC. It encodes CASSSQLVYNEQFF.

This clonotype was observed at least ten times. The chain uses TRBV6-1 and TRBJ2-1; a possible D gene is TRBD1 (5 bases). V shed 4 bases and J shed 4 bases, with 8 bases lying between them. CDR1 MNHNS and CDR2 SASEGT come from the germline V gene. This CDR3 is built from 13 residues. CDR3 in DNA: TGTGCCAGCAGTGCACAGGAATACAATGAGCAGTTCTTC. Protein: CASSAQEYNEQFF.

This clonotype was seen a few times. The chain is built from TRBV12-3 or TRBV12-4 and TRBJ2-4; no clear D gene. This CDR3 spans 17 amino acids. The V end lost 1 base, the J end lost 0 bases, and 13 bases lay between the germline ends. The CDR3 sequence is CASSLELSLSAKNIQYF. For the CDR3, the DNA is TGTGCCAGCAGTTTAGAGCTGTCACTTTCAGCCAAAAACATTCAGTACTTC.

This clonotype was detected ten times or more. V gene TRBV6-5 combines with J gene TRBJ2-5; D may be TRBD2 (6 bases). CDR3 length: 16 residues. Germline CDR1 and CDR2: MNHEY and SVGAGI. V lost 5 bases, J lost 1 base, and 17 bases lay in between. This CDR3 is CASSHPLYSGQETQYF. In DNA form, the CDR3 reads TGTGCCAGCAGTCACCCCCTCTATAGCGGCCAAGAGACCCAGTACTTC.

At least ten counts were recorded for this clonotype. The chain couples TRBV24-1 to TRBJ2-1, with a tentative D call TRBD1 (6 bases). The CDR3 loop spans 16 amino acids. Germline V gene sequence: CDR1 KGHDR, CDR2 SFDVKD. The V end was cut by 3 bases, the J end by 4 bases, with 15 bases between. CDR3 nucleotide sequence: TGTGCCACCAGTGATCCCGGGACAAAGGATTACAATGAGCAGTTCTTC. The encoded protein is CATSDPGTKDYNEQFF.

Only a few counts were recorded for this clonotype. This rearrangement joins TRBV28 to TRBJ2-7, with D possibly being TRBD1 or TRBD2 (6 bases each). CDR3 length equals 13 residues. V lost 3 bases, J lost 7 bases, and 13 bases lay in between. The germline V gene has CDR1 MDHEN and CDR2 SYDVKM. CDR3 protein: CASSFRGQGEQYF. CDR3 in DNA: TGTGCCAGCAGTTTCCGGGGGCAGGGAGAGCAGTACTTC. The full variable domain, in which reference TRBV28 and TRBJ2-7 provide the parts outside the CDR3, is DVKVTQSSRYLVKRTGEKVFLECVQDMDHENMFWYRQDPGLGLRLIYFSYDVKMKEKGDIPEGYSVSREKKERFSLILESASTNQTSMYLCASSFRGQGEQYFGPGTRLTVT.

This clonotype was counted many times. This chain connects TRBV20-1 to TRBJ2-1; 8 bases agree with TRBD1. Unmatched junction bases numbered 12, after V lost 2 bases and J lost 9 bases. The CDR3 is 15 amino acids. Germline loops: CDR1 DFQATT, CDR2 SNEGSKA (reference sequence). For the CDR3, the DNA is TGCAGTGCTAGACTTGGAGGACAGGGTTTCGTTGAGCAGTTCTTC. Its protein product is CSARLGGQGFVEQFF.

This clonotype was seen a few times. The chain is built from TRBV4-1 and TRBJ2-5, with D uncertain. Germline assignment: CDR1 MGHRA and CDR2 YSYEKL. CDR3 length equals 15 residues. Trimming pared 0 bases from V and 1 base from J, leaving 9 bases between. The CDR3 nucleotides read TGCGCCAGCAGCCAAGATAGAGACATCCAAGAGACCCAGTACTTC. It is translated as CASSQDRDIQETQYF.

A single count supports this clonotype. Given the absence of the conserved phenylalanine or tryptophan at the CDR3 end, a read error is likely. J is TRBJ1-1 and V is TRBV3-1; D is perhaps TRBD1 (5 bases). This CDR3 comprises 13 residues. V lost 6 bases and J lost 2, with 10 bases in between. The germline gives CDR1 LGHDT, CDR2 YNNKEL (reference sequence). In nucleotides, the CDR3 is TGTGCCAGCAGTCGGGGCCTCAACACTGAAGCTTTCCTT. It specifies CASSRGLNTEAFL.

This clonotype was seen many times. The chain recombines TRBV6-6 with TRBJ2-5; no clear D. The V end lost 7 bases, the J end lost 5 bases, and 17 bases lay between the germline ends. From germline, CDR1 is MNHNY and CDR2 SVGAGI (reference sequence). This CDR3 contains 14 residues. The DNA for the CDR3 is TGTGCCAGCACGATCCCGGGCTTTTCTGAGACCCAGTACTTC. Its protein product is CASTIPGFSETQYF.

This clonotype showed up just a few times. The genes are TRBV20-1 and TRBJ2-1, with 7 bases aligning to TRBD2. The V segment lost 8 bases and the J segment 10 bases; nucleotides outside the gene matches: 14. Germline assignment: CDR1 DFQATT and CDR2 SNEGSKA (reference sequence). The CDR3 is made up of 13 amino acids. The DNA of the CDR3 is TGCAGTCCGGGGGGACTCACACTGGGGGAGCAGTTCTTC. Its protein product is CSPGGLTLGEQFF.

This clonotype has a count of ten or more. The CDR3 coding sequence is TGTGCCAGCAGTTTAGCGGGAGGAATCGACGAGCAGTACTTC. The encoded protein is CASSLAGGIDEQYF. This rearrangement joins TRBV28 to TRBJ2-7; 8 bases line up with TRBD2. Germline CDR1 and CDR2: MDHEN and SYDVKM. CDR3 size: 14 residues. V trimming: 2 bases; J trimming: 5 bases; junction bases outside the gene matches: 5.

This clonotype was counted at least ten times. The chain carries TRBV20-1 and TRBJ2-3; unclear D gene. Germline V gives CDR1 DFQATT, CDR2 SNEGSKA (reference sequence). The V end was cut by 1 base, the J end by 3 bases, with 5 bases between. The CDR3 covers 12 residues. In nucleotides, the CDR3 is TGCAGTGCTAGAGGAGCAACAGATACGCAGTATTTT. This translates into CSARGATDTQYF.